This record looks at one T cell receptor beta chain sequence and its context. Its antigen is still unknown. The data derive from a study of cytomegalovirus exposure and HLA in healthy donors. Across the study: A later analysis reported the same platform for the 110 or so validation repertoires and the 500 to 700 first-cohort repertoires. Points from the study as a whole: Usually a TCR sequence was rare, but some public TCRs were found in many donors. In vitro checks showed that a few CMV-associated chains really do target CMV antigens.

The donors were members of the validation cohort, which comprised around 110 subjects and was separate from the first cohort of roughly 700 subjects. TCRdb keeps only in-frame clones here, not all; method: immunoSEQ multiplex PCR. Among around 120,000 clones listed, about 82% were seen once. From germline, CDR1 is MNHEY and CDR2 SVGAGI. The CDR3 covers 15 residues. V gave up 4 bases and J gave up 3 bases, with 14 bases separating them. The V call is TRBV6-5, the J call TRBJ2-3, with a weak D call TRBD2 (6 bases). The receptor's source is a man aged 18 to 29 in good health and CMV-seronegative. Sequenced material: PBMCs. The CDR3 sequence: CASSSGTLPTDTQYF. The CDR3 DNA follows: TGTGCCAGCAGTTCAGGGACTCTCCCAACAGATACGCAGTATTTT.